The source of this T cell receptor beta chain is a study of follicular helper T cells after annual influenza vaccination. Findings of the study overall: For non-cTfh compartments, undersampling could not be ruled out.

Data came from immunoSEQ multiplex PCR; TCRdb stores just in-frame clones and leaves some out. The repertoire holds approximately 11,000 clones, with around 80% as singletons. Germline loops: CDR1 MDHEN, CDR2 SYDVKM. This CDR3 has 17 amino acids. V was pared by 5 bases and J by 2 bases, with 21 bases between. No donor had influenza vaccine in the prior 6 months; all lived in the community. For this clone: Antigen specificity is unknown.

This receptor was obtained from an adult who received the influenza vaccine. The genes are TRBV28 and TRBJ1-2, with a tentative D call TRBD1 (6 bases). This material consisted of CXCR5- memory CD4+ T cells sorted from blood, taken 6 weeks after influenza vaccination. The chain's CDR3 is CASSTASGGLRNYGYTF. CDR3 DNA: TGTGCCAGCAGTACCGCATCGGGGGGCTTGCGGAACTATGGCTACACCTTC.